This TCR beta chain was identified in a study of read filtering for tumor transcriptome and immune sequencing. From approximately 430 ng of RNA, a library with molecular barcoded alpha/delta and beta/gamma adaptors was made. TCRdb reanalysed the reads using MiXCR and keeps one entry per CDR3 protein. The profile shows 75,000 to 90,000 distinct CDR3 sequences, more than 9% of them singletons. Every patient had bone marrow sampled while the disease was active. This clonotype has at least ten counts. The sequence came from a donor aged 40 or over with multiple myeloma. What was sequenced was a population of CD138-negative cells sorted from bone marrow.

The CDR3, as DNA: TGCAGTGCTAGGGACAGGGGCCTCGAGCAGTACTTC. It translates to CSARDRGLEQYF. The chain is built from TRBV20-1 and TRBJ2-7; the match to TRBD1 covers 9 bases. The CDR3 spans 12 residues. V gave up 3 bases and J gave up 6 bases; unmatched junction bases: 3. The V gene's germline CDR1 is DFQATT and CDR2 SNEGSKA (reference sequence).